The 27 T cell receptor beta chains presented below share a single source sample, sequenced in a study of cytomegalovirus exposure and HLA in healthy donors. Primers: 60 Vbeta forward and 13 Jbeta reverse. Produced via immunoSEQ multiplex PCR; TCRdb's table is partial and in-frame only. The sample includes 90,000 to 130,000 clones, over 60% of them seen just once. Source material: PBMCs. The receptors come from a woman in her sixties or seventies in good health and CMV-seropositive.

The chain combines TRBV6-5 with TRBJ2-5; TRBD2 aligns across 7 bases. The J call may be mistaken, given a closer DNA end match to TRBJ2-7. The germline V gene encodes CDR1 MNHEY and CDR2 SVGAGI. This CDR3 has 13 residues. CDR3 sequence reads: CASSSGTTYEQYF. The CDR3 DNA reads as TGTGCCAGCAGTTCCGGGACTACCTACGAGCAGTACTTC.

A few counts support this clone. The chain employs TRBV6-1 and TRBJ2-3; 10 bases line up with TRBD1. CDR3 length: 15 residues. The germline CDR1 and CDR2 sequences are MNHNS and SASEGT. With V trimmed by 5 bases and J by 5 bases, 7 bases remained unmatched. CDR3 nucleotides: TGTGCCAGCAGTCATGACAGGGGGCGCCTAGATACGCAGTATTTT. Residues: CASSHDRGRLDTQYF.

The chain couples TRBV18 to TRBJ1-3; D gene ambiguous. The CDR3 sequence is 13 residues long. V lost 8 bases to trimming and J lost 2 bases, with 10 bases between them. Per germline, CDR1 KGHSH and CDR2 LQKENI. The CDR3 DNA reads TGTGCCAGCGCCCCAGGAACTGGAAACACCATATATTTT. Protein product: CASAPGTGNTIYF.

The J gene is TRBJ1-2, the V gene TRBV19, with TRBD1 matching 7 bases. The ends lost 7 bases at V and 7 bases at J; junction bases unmatched: 12. The CDR3 consists of 14 residues. Germline lookup yields CDR1 LNHDA and CDR2 SQIVND (reference sequence). The CDR3 is CASNTMTGTGGYTF. The CDR3 coding sequence is TGTGCCAGTAATACAATGACAGGGACTGGTGGCTACACCTTC.

The rearrangement links TRBV5-4 to TRBJ2-7; 13 bases are shared with TRBD2. CDR3 size: 14 residues. V was clipped by 5 bases and J by 6 bases; unmatched bases: 5. The germline CDR1 and CDR2 sequences are SGHNT and YYREEE (reference sequence). Here the CDR3 reads CASRRGLAGSEQYF. The CDR3 DNA sequence: TGTGCCAGCAGACGGGGACTAGCGGGAAGCGAGCAGTACTTC.

The chain employs TRBV18 and TRBJ2-5; D remains ambiguous. Germline V CDR1 and CDR2: KGHSH, LQKENI. V shed 2 bases and J shed 4 bases, with 5 bases lying between them. The CDR3 is 12 amino acids. The CDR3 DNA follows: TGTGCCAGCTCACCAGTCGTAGAGACCCAGTACTTC. This sequence encodes CASSPVVETQYF.

This chain joins TRBV6-9 and TRBJ1-2; D ambiguous. Trimming removed 3 bases from V and 3 bases from J, with 11 bases in between. CDR1 MNHGY and CDR2 SVAAGI come from the germline V gene. The CDR3 totals 14 residues. The CDR3 DNA follows: TGTGCCAGCAGTTACCCCGGGTCCCACTATGGCTACACCTTC. Translating gives CASSYPGSHYGYTF.

This chain uses TRBV30 with TRBJ2-7; 14 bases map to TRBD2. Trimming at V came to 3 bases and at J to 4 bases, leaving 8 bases not matched to a gene. CDR3 length: 16 amino acids. Germline V gives CDR1 GTSNPN, CDR2 SVGIG (reference sequence). Written as DNA, the CDR3 is TGTGCCTGGAGGCCCGCCGGGACTAGCGGGAGTTACGAGCAGTACTTC. Its translation: CAWRPAGTSGSYEQYF.

J is TRBJ1-2 and V is TRBV29-1; maybe TRBD1 (5 bases). Deletions cut 2 bases from V and 4 bases from J, with 8 bases between. CDR3 length: 12 amino acids. CDR1 is SQVTM and CDR2 is ANQGSEA in the germline V gene. The CDR3 reads CSVEQGGYGYTF. The CDR3 DNA follows: TGCAGCGTTGAACAGGGTGGCTATGGCTACACCTTC.

The DNA of the CDR3 is TGCGCCAGCAGCCCTAGACAGTATAATTCACCCCTCCACTTT. Protein product: CASSPRQYNSPLHF. The chain carries TRBV4-1 and TRBJ1-6; possibly TRBD1 for D (5 bases). Per germline, CDR1 MGHRA and CDR2 YSYEKL. Deletions cut 4 bases from V and 4 bases from J, with 8 bases between. There are 14 residues in the CDR3.

V gene TRBV6-4 combines with J gene TRBJ2-1, with 9 nucleotides matching TRBD2. V was clipped by 6 bases and J by 5 bases; unmatched bases: 5. CDR1 is MRHNA, CDR2 SNTAGT, per germline. CDR3 size: 14 residues. CDR3 protein: CASSPSGNNNEQFF. CDR3 sequence (DNA): TGTGCCAGCAGCCCTAGCGGGAATAACAATGAGCAGTTCTTC.

This chain links TRBV12-1 with TRBJ2-7; the table gives TRBD1 as D, unverified against the DNA. TRBV12-1 is a listed pseudogene. The CDR3 runs 15 residues. CDR3 DNA: TGTGCCAGCAGCTTTTACAGGGGTGATACCTACGAGCAGTACTTC. It is translated as CASSFYRGDTYEQYF.

The chain combines TRBV4-1 with TRBJ2-7, with 7 bases identical to TRBD1. Trimming took 3 bases from V and 1 from J; bases not matched to a gene: 9. CDR1 is MGHRA, CDR2 YSYEKL, per germline. There are 16 residues in the CDR3. The CDR3 protein is CASSQATGQKSYEQYF. The DNA for the CDR3 is TGCGCCAGCAGCCAGGCCACGGGACAGAAGTCCTACGAGCAGTACTTC.

The V gene is TRBV2, the J gene TRBJ2-1; 13 bases match TRBD2. Germline V gene data show CDR1 as SNHLY and CDR2 as FYNNEI. The CDR3 spans 14 residues. J was trimmed by 4 bases and V by 6 bases; bases with no gene match: 0. CDR3 nucleotide sequence: TGTGCCAGCAGGGGACTAGCGGGGTACAATGAGCAGTTCTTC. It translates to CASRGLAGYNEQFF.

The chain carries TRBV28 and TRBJ2-2; the match to TRBD2 covers 9 bases. V trimming: 2 bases; J trimming: 5 bases; junction bases outside the gene matches: 6. The CDR3 covers 16 residues. Germline loops: CDR1 MDHEN, CDR2 SYDVKM. CDR3 residues: CASSLHRLAVTGELFF. Here the CDR3 DNA reads TGTGCCAGCAGTTTACATCGACTAGCGGTAACCGGGGAGCTGTTTTTT.

By sample fraction, this clone is medium-sized (0.01 to 0.1%). This chain uses TRBV10-1 with TRBJ1-1, with a weak D call TRBD1 (6 bases). Germline V CDR1 and CDR2: WNHNN, SYGVQD (reference sequence). The CDR3 is 19 amino acids. V lost 0 bases and J lost 0, with 20 bases in between. The CDR3 nucleotides are TGCGCCAGCAGTGAGTCCTCTTTATTCGGACAGTCCATGAACACTGAAGCTTTCTTT. It codes for CASSESSLFGQSMNTEAFF.

The chain joins TRBV7-6 to TRBJ2-7, with a possible D match to TRBD1 (6 bases). Germline V gene data show CDR1 as SGHVS and CDR2 as FNYEAQ. The CDR3 extends over 15 amino acids. Trimming pared 1 base from V and 0 bases from J, leaving 10 bases between. The CDR3, as DNA: TGTGCCAGCAGCTTAGATCCGGACAGCTCCTACGAGCAGTACTTC. It encodes CASSLDPDSSYEQYF.

This chain connects TRBV9 to TRBJ2-1; possibly TRBD2 for D (5 bases). V was trimmed by 5 bases and J by 12 bases, leaving 18 bases between them. The CDR3 contains 13 residues. CDR1 is SGDLS and CDR2 is YYNGEE in the germline V gene. CDR3 sequence: CASSSTSLPRQFF. The CDR3 bases are TGTGCCAGCAGTTCTACTAGTCTTCCTCGGCAGTTCTTC. The full variable domain, completed using reference TRBV9 and TRBJ2-1, is DSGVTQTPKHLITATGQRVTLRCSPRSGDLSVYWYQQSLDQGLQFLIQYYNGEERAKGNILERFSAQQFPDLHSELNLSSLELGDSALYFCASSSTSLPRQFFGPGTRLTVL.

The CDR3 here is CASSVVHALPPCSGYTF. The CDR3 DNA sequence: TGTGCCAGCAGCGTAGTACACGCATTGCCTCCGTGCTCTGGCTACACCTTC. V and J are TRBV9 and TRBJ1-2; D remains ambiguous. Trimming removed 0 bases at V and 7 bases at J, with 22 bases between. CDR1 is SGDLS and CDR2 is YYNGEE in the germline V gene. There are 17 residues in the CDR3.

The chain couples TRBV6-1 to TRBJ1-5, with D possibly being TRBD1 (6 bases). The ends were cut back, 1 base at V and 7 bases at J, with 14 bases in the middle. The germline gives CDR1 MNHNS, CDR2 SASEGT. The CDR3 is made up of 15 amino acids. The CDR3 reads CASSEGWGGAQPQHF. The CDR3 DNA reads TGTGCCAGCAGTGAAGGGTGGGGGGGCGCGCAGCCCCAGCATTTT.

CDR3 bases: TGCAGCGTTAAGACGACTAACACCTACGAGCAGTACTTC. Encoded protein: CSVKTTNTYEQYF. The V and J genes are TRBV29-1 and TRBJ2-7, with D possibly being TRBD2 (5 bases). V was clipped by 5 bases and J by 2 bases, with 13 bases between them. The CDR3 is made up of 13 amino acids. CDR1 and CDR2 from the germline V gene are SQVTM and ANQGSEA.

The V gene is TRBV9, the J gene TRBJ2-1; 7 positions match TRBD2. Looked up from germline, CDR1 is SGDLS and CDR2 is YYNGEE. The V and J ends lost 2 bases and 2 bases, in that order; junction bases with no gene match: 4. This CDR3 region has 15 residues. CDR3 residues: CASSVGGMPYNEQFF. The CDR3 coding sequence is TGTGCCAGCAGCGTCGGGGGGATGCCCTACAATGAGCAGTTCTTC.

The V call is TRBV7-9, the J call TRBJ2-1, with 7 bases lining up with TRBD2. This CDR3 contains 15 residues. Germline-derived CDR1 and CDR2 are SEHNR and FQNEAQ (reference sequence). Trimming cost V 4 bases and J 6 bases; bases outside gene matches: 9. The CDR3 sequence is CASSSTWSSGNEQFF. DNA of the CDR3: TGTGCCAGCAGCTCGACTTGGTCTAGCGGCAATGAGCAGTTCTTC.

J is TRBJ1-1 and V is TRBV19; 7 bases map to TRBD1. Trimming at V came to 5 bases and at J to 0 bases, leaving 6 bases not matched to a gene. CDR3 size: 15 residues. The germline CDR1 and CDR2 sequences are LNHDA and SQIVND (reference sequence). The CDR3 is CASSLGTVLNTEAFF. In DNA, the CDR3 is TGTGCCAGTAGTCTGGGGACAGTGCTGAACACTGAAGCTTTCTTT.

The chain links TRBV5-1 to TRBJ2-1; a weak D match, TRBD1 (5 bases). V lost 1 base and J lost 6, with 20 bases in between. This CDR3 comprises 17 residues. The germline V gene has CDR1 SGHRS and CDR2 YFSETQ. The CDR3 nucleotides read TGCGCCAGCAGCTTGAACCCCGGCCTTGCAGGGTTCAATGAGCAGTTCTTC. It is translated as CASSLNPGLAGFNEQFF.

The chain is built from TRBV5-1 and TRBJ2-1; 7 bases line up with TRBD2. CDR1 is SGHRS and CDR2 is YFSETQ in the germline V gene. The ends lost 2 bases at V and 6 bases at J; junction bases unmatched: 8. The CDR3 spans 15 residues. CDR3 nucleotide sequence: TGCGCCAGCAGCTTTGGCGGGAGACCCTCCAATGAGCAGTTCTTC. This sequence encodes CASSFGGRPSNEQFF.

V and J are TRBV4-2 and TRBJ1-2; D is unresolved. The CDR3 has 15 amino acids. Per germline, CDR1 LGHNA and CDR2 YNFKEQ. The V gene lost 0 bases and the J gene lost 5 bases, with 13 bases spanning the gap. CDR3: CASSQDSSGGYGYTF. The CDR3 bases are TGTGCCAGCAGCCAAGATAGCTCAGGAGGATATGGCTACACCTTC.